This passage covers 5 T cell receptor beta chains from one sample sequenced in a study of response to subunit inactivated influenza vaccine. TCRdb passed the RT-PCR reads through MiXCR, listing each CDR3 protein once. The top ten hold 26% of the sample, which has around 190,000 distinct CDR3 sequences, around 14% seen once. The starting material was CD8+ T cells sorted from PBMCs, obtained roughly 5 days after vaccination. The receptors come from a man aged 50 to 59 who received an inactivated influenza vaccine.

This clonotype has a handful of counts. V usage is TRBV5-5 and J usage is TRBJ2-7, with 7 bases fitting TRBD2. This CDR3 is built from 17 residues. V shed 1 base and J 4 bases; nucleotides not matched to a gene: 14. Per germline, CDR1 SGHKS and CDR2 YYEKEE (reference sequence). The CDR3 sequence is CASSLIPSREGTYEQYF. CDR3 in DNA: TGTGCCAGCAGCTTGATCCCCTCGAGGGAGGGTACGTACGAGCAGTACTTC. The complete variable domain, with remaining parts taken from reference TRBV5-5 and TRBJ2-7, reads DAGVTQSPTHLIKTRGQQVTLRCSPISGHKSVSWYQQVLGQGPQFIFQYYEKEERGRGNFPDRFSARQFPNYSSELNVNALLLGDSALYLCASSLIPSREGTYEQYFGPGTRLTVT.

V and J are TRBV28 and TRBJ2-1; D might be TRBD1 (6 bases). The CDR3 is 15 amino acids. Between the trimmed V and J ends, which lost 6 bases and 7 bases, there was a span of 19 bases. Germline-derived CDR1 and CDR2 are MDHEN and SYDVKM. The CDR3 protein is CASRSIRARGNEQFF. DNA for the CDR3: TGTGCCAGCAGGAGTATCAGGGCTAGGGGGAATGAGCAGTTCTTC.

The chain links TRBV12-3 or TRBV12-4 to TRBJ1-4, with D tentatively TRBD1 (6 bases). Trimming left V 6 bases short and J 7 bases short, with 9 bases between. This CDR3 spans 12 amino acids. The CDR3 bases are TGTGCCAGCAGCATGGGGGCTGAAAAACTGTTTTTT. Translating gives CASSMGAEKLFF.

This clonotype was picked up a small number of times. The rearrangement uses TRBV12-3 or TRBV12-4 and TRBJ2-3; D may be TRBD2 (5 bases). V was shortened by 5 bases and J by 2 bases, with 8 bases between the two germline ends. The CDR3 runs 13 residues. CDR3 coding DNA: TGTGCCAGCAGTCTCGGGAACACAGATACGCAGTATTTT. Its protein is CASSLGNTDTQYF.

The J gene is TRBJ2-3, the V gene TRBV15; D is tentatively TRBD1 or TRBD2 (6 bases each). Germline CDR1 is LNHNV and CDR2 is YYDKDF (reference sequence). V dropped 0 bases and J dropped 0 bases, with 16 bases sitting between them. The CDR3 loop spans 18 amino acids. The DNA for the CDR3 is TGTGCCACCAGCAGAGATCGGTACGCGGGACAAAGCACAGATACGCAGTATTTT. It translates to CATSRDRYAGQSTDTQYF.